This entry describes one TCR beta chain. The antigen is not known. Sequencing of cultured CD4+ T cell DNA used the Oncomine TCR Beta short-read assay. TCRdb ran MiXCR on the PCR reads and lists one entry per CDR3 protein. This table has about 6,500 distinct CDR3 sequences, around 47% appearing once. The treatment denotes: roughly 11-day PBMC culture with coronavirus spike peptide pools or control peptides (ViraFEST assay). Researchers collected the unexposed donor's CD4+ T cells before the COVID-19 pandemic (2011-2018). V was pared by 4 bases and J by 8 bases, with 12 bases between. This CDR3 region has 12 residues. Germline CDR1 SGHRS, CDR2 YFSETQ. The data originate from a study of vaccination and CD4 T cells after COVID-19.

This receptor was taken from a human donor in good health. This chain links TRBV5-1 with TRBJ1-2; D gene unclear. Sequencing was done on a sample of CD4+ T cells from blood, cultured in vitro. CDR3 sequence: CASSPSGEGYTF. The CDR3, as DNA: TGCGCCAGCAGCCCCTCGGGAGAAGGCTACACCTTC.